Presented here are 19 T cell receptor beta chains from one specimen sequenced in a study of T cells after yellow fever vaccination. TCRdb reprocessed the 5' RACE reads with MiXCR, giving one entry per CDR3 protein. The top ten hold about 17% of the sample, which has under 550,000 distinct CDR3 sequences, 20% to 25% seen once. Specimen: PBMCs, collected less than 25 days after the first yellow fever vaccination. Receptors were obtained from a man aged 18-30 years who received the YFV17D yellow fever vaccine.

This clonotype has more than one count but fewer than ten. The chain has TRBV7-9 and TRBJ2-2; D unclear. The CDR3 has 14 residues. The V gene lost 7 bases and the J gene lost 4 bases, with 13 bases spanning the gap. Germline CDR1 and CDR2: SEHNR and FQNEAQ (reference sequence). The CDR3 DNA reads TGTGCCAGCACCCCCTCCCCTCCCACCGGGGAGCTGTTTTTT. It translates to CASTPSPPTGELFF.

This clonotype was recorded a few times. V gene TRBV5-5 combines with J gene TRBJ2-2, with 12 bases fitting TRBD2. The CDR3 is made up of 16 amino acids. Trimming at V came to 4 bases and at J to 7 bases, leaving 8 bases not matched to a gene. Germline loops: CDR1 SGHKS, CDR2 YYEKEE (reference sequence). This CDR3 is CASSLLAGGPVGELFF. The DNA of the CDR3 is TGTGCCAGCAGCCTGCTAGCGGGGGGGCCCGTCGGGGAGCTGTTTTTT. Together with reference TRBV5-5 and TRBJ2-2, the CDR3 gives the full variable domain: DAGVTQSPTHLIKTRGQQVTLRCSPISGHKSVSWYQQVLGQGPQFIFQYYEKEERGRGNFPDRFSARQFPNYSSELNVNALLLGDSALYLCASSLLAGGPVGELFFGEGSRLTVL.

In this sample, this clonotype turned up a few times. This chain connects TRBV5-5 to TRBJ2-1; D tentatively fits TRBD1 or TRBD2 (5 bases each). V was shortened by 6 bases and J by 4 bases, with 17 bases between the two germline ends. The germline gives CDR1 SGHKS, CDR2 YYEKEE (reference sequence). This CDR3 comprises 15 residues. In nucleotides, the CDR3 is TGTGCCAGCAACCCGACGGGACGGAAATACAATGAGCAGTTCTTC. It translates to CASNPTGRKYNEQFF.

The J gene is TRBJ1-1, the V gene TRBV6-1, with D hard to call. The germline V gene has CDR1 MNHNS and CDR2 SASEGT. CDR3 length: 12 amino acids. The V gene lost 4 bases and the J gene lost 11 bases, with 14 bases spanning the gap. As DNA, the CDR3 is TGTGCCAGCAGTGCCCTAGTGGTGCACGCTTTCTTT. Translating gives CASSALVVHAFF.

The V call is TRBV29-1, the J call TRBJ2-5; D call uncertain. Germline-derived CDR1 and CDR2 are SQVTM and ANQGSEA. Trimming left V 3 bases short and J 2 bases short, with 4 bases between. The CDR3 is made up of 11 amino acids. This chain's CDR3 is CSVDTQETQYF. The DNA for the CDR3 is TGCAGCGTTGACACTCAAGAGACCCAGTACTTC.

CDR3 sequence: CASRAGTGASTDTQYF. DNA of the CDR3: TGTGCCAGCCGTGCGGGGACGGGCGCTAGCACAGATACGCAGTATTTT. This chain uses TRBV9 with TRBJ2-3, with D possibly being TRBD2 (6 bases). Per germline, CDR1 SGDLS and CDR2 YYNGEE. The ends were cut back, 7 bases at V and 0 bases at J, with 18 bases in the middle. The CDR3 extends over 16 amino acids.

Many counts were recorded for this clonotype. V usage is TRBV5-1 and J usage is TRBJ2-4; possible D gene TRBD1, 5 bases. Germline V gene data show CDR1 as SGHRS and CDR2 as YFSETQ. The CDR3 is made up of 13 amino acids. Trimming removed 0 bases at V and 9 bases at J, with 10 bases between. The CDR3 loop is CASSLAGPGIQYF. The CDR3 DNA reads as TGCGCCAGCAGCTTGGCAGGGCCGGGCATTCAGTACTTC.

This clonotype was counted a few times. V and J are TRBV6-2 or TRBV6-3 and TRBJ2-2; a possible D gene is TRBD2 (6 bases). This CDR3 spans 14 amino acids. The ends were cut back, 8 bases at V and 4 bases at J, with 14 bases in the middle. CDR1 MNHEY and CDR2 SVGEGT come from the germline V gene. CDR3 sequence (DNA): TGTGCCAGCCAATTAGCGGTCATCACCGGGGAGCTGTTTTTT. Protein sequence: CASQLAVITGELFF.

The gene calls are TRBV4-1 and TRBJ1-4; D might be TRBD1 (6 bases). Germline CDR1 reads MGHRA; CDR2 reads YSYEKL. Trimming left V 4 bases short and J 8 bases short, with 11 bases between. The CDR3 runs 13 residues. The CDR3 loop reads CASSRTEGEKLFF. The CDR3 region has the DNA TGCGCCAGCAGCCGGACAGAGGGGGAAAAACTGTTTTTT.

This clonotype was counted between two and nine times. This sequence joins TRBV7-2 and TRBJ1-5; weak D call: TRBD1 (6 bases). Trimming removed 8 bases from V and 11 bases from J, with 28 bases in between. This CDR3 has 16 amino acids. In germline, CDR1 is SGHTA, CDR2 FQGNSA. CDR3 sequence reads: CASSRGGRGGAIAQHF. The CDR3, as DNA: TGTGCCAGCTCCCGAGGGGGGAGGGGGGGTGCAATAGCCCAGCATTTT.

The CDR3 is CSARDSTRRGNTIYF. The DNA of the CDR3 is TGCAGTGCTAGAGATAGCACGAGAAGAGGAAACACCATATATTTT. The chain recombines TRBV20-1 with TRBJ1-3; D not resolved. Trimming left V 0 bases short and J 4 bases short, with 13 bases between. This CDR3 comprises 15 residues. Germline-derived CDR1 and CDR2 are DFQATT and SNEGSKA (reference sequence).

This clonotype was seen a few times. The V call is TRBV11-2, the J call TRBJ2-5; 10 bases map to TRBD2. V dropped 1 base and J dropped 2; count of bases not matched to a gene: 13. Germline V gene data show CDR1 as SGHAT and CDR2 as FQNNGV. The CDR3 is made up of 19 amino acids. The CDR3 protein is CASSLVGTQRGGFQETQYF. The CDR3, as DNA: TGTGCCAGCAGCTTAGTGGGGACGCAGCGGGGGGGATTTCAAGAGACCCAGTACTTC.

This clonotype was counted at least ten times. The V call is TRBV5-1, the J call TRBJ1-1; D might be TRBD1 (6 bases). With 0 bases removed from V and 4 bases from J, the gap between germline ends came to 10 bases. From germline, CDR1 is SGHRS and CDR2 YFSETQ. The CDR3 has 14 residues. CDR3 DNA sequence: TGCGCCAGCAGCTTGGACAGGGCGAGCACTGAAGCTTTCTTT. Encoded protein: CASSLDRASTEAFF.

This clonotype was recorded a few times. This chain uses TRBV10-3 with TRBJ1-1; D not resolved. Trimming stripped 2 bases from V and 1 base from J, with 11 bases between. The length of the CDR3 is 15 residues. Germline V gene data show CDR1 as ENHRY and CDR2 as SYGVKD. CDR3 sequence reads: CAISETAGRNTEAFF. As DNA, the CDR3 is TGTGCCATCAGTGAGACAGCCGGACGGAACACTGAAGCTTTCTTT.

The chain is built from TRBV29-1 and TRBJ2-5, with 10 bases fitting TRBD2. The CDR3 is made up of 16 amino acids. The V segment lost 4 bases and the J segment 2 bases; nucleotides outside the gene matches: 10. Germline V CDR1 and CDR2: SQVTM, ANQGSEA. CDR3 in DNA: TGCAGCGTTGTCAGTAGCGGGGGGCTCATTCAAGAGACCCAGTACTTC. Translation: CSVVSSGGLIQETQYF.

This chain connects TRBV4-3 to TRBJ2-7, with 7 bases fitting TRBD1. The germline V gene has CDR1 LGHNA and CDR2 YSLEER. The V gene end was trimmed by 5 bases and the J gene end by 5 bases; junction bases not matched to a gene: 15. The CDR3 runs 16 residues. CDR3 loop: CASSEMTGKFPHEQYV. The CDR3 region has the DNA TGCGCCAGCAGCGAAATGACAGGGAAATTTCCCCACGAGCAGTACGTC.

The genes are TRBV19 and TRBJ2-3; D perhaps matches TRBD1 (6 bases). Trimming shortened V by 5 bases and J by 0 bases, and 18 bases separated the two germline ends. From germline, CDR1 is LNHDA and CDR2 SQIVND (reference sequence). The CDR3 totals 17 residues. The chain's CDR3 is CASSPWMGTPSTDTQYF. As DNA, the CDR3 is TGTGCCAGTAGTCCCTGGATGGGGACACCTAGCACAGATACGCAGTATTTT.

There are a few counts of this clonotype. The chain combines TRBV27 with TRBJ2-5; 7 bases are a match to TRBD2. After removal of 11 bases from V and 5 bases from J, the junction contained 11 bases not matched to a gene. Germline assignment: CDR1 MNHEY and CDR2 SMNVEV (reference sequence). CDR3 length: 13 residues. This chain's CDR3 is CASSSLRGETQYF. CDR3 nucleotides: TGTGCCTCCTCGTCGTTGCGGGGGGAGACCCAGTACTTC.

This clonotype was seen a few times. V gene TRBV15 combines with J gene TRBJ1-5; a possible D gene is TRBD1 (5 bases). The CDR3 length is 13 residues. Germline CDR1 reads LNHNV; CDR2 reads YYDKDF (reference sequence). V dropped 6 bases and J dropped 5 bases, with 11 bases sitting between them. CDR3 in DNA: TGTGCCACCAGTTTAGGGGCCGATCAGCCCCAGCATTTT. This encodes CATSLGADQPQHF.